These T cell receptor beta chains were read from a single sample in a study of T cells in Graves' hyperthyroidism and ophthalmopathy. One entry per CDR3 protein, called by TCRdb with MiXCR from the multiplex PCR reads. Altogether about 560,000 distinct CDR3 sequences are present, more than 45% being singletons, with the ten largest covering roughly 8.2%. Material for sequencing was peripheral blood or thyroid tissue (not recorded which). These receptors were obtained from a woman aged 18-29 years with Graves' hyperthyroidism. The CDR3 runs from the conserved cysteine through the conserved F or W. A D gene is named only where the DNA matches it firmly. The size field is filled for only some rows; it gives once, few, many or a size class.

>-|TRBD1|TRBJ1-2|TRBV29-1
TGCAGCGCCCAGGGGGCAGATAACTATGGCTACACCTTC
CSAQGADNYGYTF
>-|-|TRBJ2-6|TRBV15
TGTGCCACCAGCAGGACAGGCGAGGGGGCCAACGTCCTGACTTTC
CATSRTGEGANVLTF
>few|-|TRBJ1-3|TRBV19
TGTGCCAGTGATCCCCAGCTGGGTAGCTCTGGAAACACCATATATTTT
CASDPQLGSSGNTIYF
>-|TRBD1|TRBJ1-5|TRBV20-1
TGCACTGCTAGCGAACCCCCCGGGACAGGGTGGCAGCCCCAGCATTTT
CTASEPPGTGWQPQHF
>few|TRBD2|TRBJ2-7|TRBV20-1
TGCAGTGCTAGCCGACTAGCGAACTACGAGCAGTACTTC
CSASRLANYEQYF
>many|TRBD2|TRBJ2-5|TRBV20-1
TGCAGTGCTCCTAGCGGGAGTGCGTACCAAGAGACCCAGTACTTC
CSAPSGSAYQETQYF
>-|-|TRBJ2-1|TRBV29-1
TGCAGCGTTGGCGCGGACAATGAGCAGTTCTTC
CSVGADNEQFF
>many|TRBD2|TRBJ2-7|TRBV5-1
TGCGCCAGCAGCTTGTGGCGGGAGGCCTACGAGCAGTACTTC
CASSLWREAYEQYF
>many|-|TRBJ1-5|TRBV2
TGTGCCAGCAGCGTCGTAGGACAGCCCCAGCATTTT
CASSVVGQPQHF
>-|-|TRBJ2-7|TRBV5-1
TGCGCCAGCAGCTCCTCAGGAGTCTACGAGCAGTACTTC
CASSSSGVYEQYF
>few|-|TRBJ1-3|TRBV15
TGTGCCACCAGCAGAGAATCGCAGCTCAGTTCTGGAAACACCATATATTTT
CATSRESQLSSGNTIYF
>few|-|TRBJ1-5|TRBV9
TGTGCCAGCAGCCAAAAAGGGAGCAATCAGCCCCAGCATTTT
CASSQKGSNQPQHF
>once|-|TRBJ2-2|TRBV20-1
TGCAGTGCTAGAGCTCGCCGCGGGACCGGGGAGCTGTTTTTT
CSARARRGTGELFF
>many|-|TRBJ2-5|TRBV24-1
TGTGCCACCAGTGCTTCCCTTGGGGGTTGGGAGACCCAGTACTTC
CATSASLGGWETQYF
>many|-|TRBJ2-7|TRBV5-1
TGCGCCAGCAGCTTGAACGACAACTACGAGCAGTACTTC
CASSLNDNYEQYF
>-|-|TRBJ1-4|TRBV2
TGTGCCAGCAGCCCGCCCCCCGGGTGGGCGTATGAAAAACTGTTTTTT
CASSPPPGWAYEKLFF
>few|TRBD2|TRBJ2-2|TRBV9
TGTGCCAGCAGCGCCCGACTAGCGGGGAACACCGGGGAGCTGTTTTTT
CASSARLAGNTGELFF
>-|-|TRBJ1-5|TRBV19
TGTGCCAGTAGTCTTGATGGGAAGGGGCCGTACGAGCATTTT
CASSLDGKGPYEHF
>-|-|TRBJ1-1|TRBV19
TGTGCCAGTAGCCACCCTCCAACCGATTGGTTCTTTTCGAACACTGAAGCTTTCTTT
CASSHPPTDWFFSNTEAFF
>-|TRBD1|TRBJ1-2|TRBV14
TGTGCCAGCAGCCAGGGCTCCGGGACAGACTATGGCTACACCTTC
CASSQGSGTDYGYTF
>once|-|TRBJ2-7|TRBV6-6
TGTGCCAGCAGAGTGGGCGCCTACGAGCAGTACTTC
CASRVGAYEQYF
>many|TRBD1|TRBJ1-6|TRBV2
TGTGCCAGCAGTGAGGACAGGAGGCATTCACCCCTCCACTTT
CASSEDRRHSPLHF
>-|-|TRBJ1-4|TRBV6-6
TGTGCCAGCAGTGCGACAGGCTCCGGGGAAAAACTGTTTTTT
CASSATGSGEKLFF
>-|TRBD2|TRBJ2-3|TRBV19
TGTGCCAGTAGGACTAGCGGGAGGGCAGATACGCAGTATTTT
CASRTSGRADTQYF
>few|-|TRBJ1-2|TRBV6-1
TGTGCCAGCATGGGCGTGTCGGAAAGGGCTAACTATGGCTACACCTTC
CASMGVSERANYGYTF
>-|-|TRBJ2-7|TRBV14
TGTGCCAGCAGCCAAGACCGCCGCTCCTACGAGCAGTACTTC
CASSQDRRSYEQYF
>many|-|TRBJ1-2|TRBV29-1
TGCAGCGTTACGGACCCTGGTCCGTATGGCTACACCTTC
CSVTDPGPYGYTF
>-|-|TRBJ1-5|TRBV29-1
TGCAGCGTTGAGGGCGGATCCGAACAGCGCCAGCATTTT
CSVEGGSEQRQHF
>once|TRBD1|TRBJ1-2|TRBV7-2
TGTGCCAGCAGTGATCGGACAGGGACGGCATATGGCTACACCTTC
CASSDRTGTAYGYTF
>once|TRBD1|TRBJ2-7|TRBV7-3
TGCGCCAGCAGCCAAGAAGGACAGGGGCACTCCTACGAGCAGTACTTC
CASSQEGQGHSYEQYF
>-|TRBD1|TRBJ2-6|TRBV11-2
TGTGCCAGCAGCCTGACGTCCGGGACAGGGACTTTT
CASSLTSGTGTF
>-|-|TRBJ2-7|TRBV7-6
TGTGCCAGCAGCGCCAGCCCCCCCTACGAGCAGTACTTC
CASSASPPYEQYF
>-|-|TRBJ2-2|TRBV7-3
TGCGCCAGCAGACGGGCAGGGGAGCTGTTTTTT
CASRRAGELFF
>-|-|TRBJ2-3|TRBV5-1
TGCGCCAGCACTGGAGGGTCCCAAGATACGCAGTATTTT
CASTGGSQDTQYF
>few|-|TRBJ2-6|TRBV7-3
TGTGCCAGCAGCTTAAATGGGGCAGTAGCTACCGGGGCCAACGTCCTGACTTTC
CASSLNGAVATGANVLTF
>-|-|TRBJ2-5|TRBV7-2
TGTGCCAGCAGCTTAGGAGGGGCGACGGGGCGGACCCAGTACTTC
CASSLGGATGRTQYF
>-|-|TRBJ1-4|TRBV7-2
TGTGCCAGCAGCTCCTCAGGGACTAATGAAAAACTGTTTTTT
CASSSSGTNEKLFF
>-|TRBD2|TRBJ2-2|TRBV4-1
TGCGCCAGCAGCAGAGATAGCGGGAGCGGGGAGCTGTTTTTT
CASSRDSGSGELFF
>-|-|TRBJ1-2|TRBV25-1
TGTGCCAGTAGTGCTCCCGACAGCCACTATGGCTACACCTTC
CASSAPDSHYGYTF
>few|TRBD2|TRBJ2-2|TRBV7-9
TGTGCCAGCAGCATTAGCGGGATTACCGGGGAGCTGTTTTTT
CASSISGITGELFF
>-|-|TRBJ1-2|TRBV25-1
TGTGCCAGCTGGGGGACCTCCTATGGCTACACCTTC
CASWGTSYGYTF
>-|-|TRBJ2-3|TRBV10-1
TGTGCCAGCAGTGAGTCAACAGGGAAGGTCACAGATAAGCAGTATTTT
CASSESTGKVTDKQYF
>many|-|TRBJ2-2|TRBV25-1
TGTGCCAGCAATGAAAACGGGGAGCTGTTTTTT
CASNENGELFF
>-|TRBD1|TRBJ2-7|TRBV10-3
TGTGCCATCAACTCACCGGGACAGGGAACCTACGAGCAGTACTTC
CAINSPGQGTYEQYF
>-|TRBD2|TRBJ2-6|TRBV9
TGTGCCAGCAGCCTTAGCGGGAGGGGGCAAGGGGCCAACGTCCTGACTTTC
CASSLSGRGQGANVLTF
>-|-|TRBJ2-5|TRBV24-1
TGTGCCAGCAGTGTATACAGGGAAGAGACCCAGTACTTC
CASSVYREETQYF